This T cell receptor (beta chain) was observed in a study of cytotoxic CD8 clonotypes in ibrutinib-treated CLL. Findings and limits, study-wide: Baseline clonality, higher than in age-matched healthy donors, tracked circulating CD8+ T-cell counts.

Germline V gives CDR1 DFQATT, CDR2 SNEGSKA (reference sequence). V lost 3 bases to trimming and J lost 9 bases, with 9 bases between them. CDR3 length: 11 residues. Data came from immunoSEQ multiplex PCR; TCRdb stores just in-frame clones and leaves some out. The sample yields about 300,000 clones, around 77% seen once. Points on this clone: The target antigen is unknown.

This chain links TRBV20-1 with TRBJ2-1; D gene unclear. This specimen was PBMCs, taken at disease progression, from a patient treated with ibrutinib. The sequence was obtained from a human donor with chronic lymphocytic leukemia. The CDR3 DNA follows: TGCAGTGCTAGTGGGCCTCGTGAGCAGTTCTTC. Translating it yields CSASGPREQFF.